This is a list of T cell receptor beta chains from one sample in a study of T cells in localized non-small cell lung cancer. Data came from immunoSEQ multiplex PCR; TCRdb stores just in-frame clones and leaves some out. The top ten clones hold approximately 4% of a sample with over 70,000 clones, approximately 91% of them seen once. The material was PBMCs, obtained before any cancer treatment. These receptors came from a woman aged 40 to 75 with stage II squamous cell lung carcinoma. Both conserved end residues are part of each CDR3. A D gene is named only where the DNA matches it firmly. Rows may omit the clone size; those that give it use once, few, many or a size class.

J: TRBJ1-5
D: TRBD1
V: TRBV6-1
size: .
length: 14
DNA: TGTGCCAGCAGTGGACAGGGGGGCAATCAGCCCCAGCATTTT
CDR3: CASSGQGGNQPQHF

J: TRBJ1-2
D: TRBD1
V: TRBV14
size: .
length: 15
DNA: TGTGCCAGCAGCCAAGAGGGAAGGGGGCAGTTGGACTACACCTTC
CDR3: CASSQEGRGQLDYTF

J: TRBJ1-6
D: .
V: TRBV5-5
size: .
length: 15
DNA: TGTGCCAGCAGCCCCTCCTTCGGGGAGGGCTCACCCCTCCACTTT
CDR3: CASSPSFGEGSPLHF

J: TRBJ1-2
D: .
V: TRBV10-1
size: .
length: 13
DNA: TGCGCCAGCAGTCCGGACAGCGCCTATGGCTACACCTTC
CDR3: CASSPDSAYGYTF

J: TRBJ1-2
D: TRBD1
V: TRBV4-2
size: .
length: 15
DNA: TGTGCCAGCAGCGCGTCGGACAGGAGAAACGGTGGCTACACCTTC
CDR3: CASSASDRRNGGYTF

J: TRBJ1-1
D: .
V: TRBV19
size: .
length: 12
DNA: TGTGCCAGTACTCTGCGGGAAACTGAAGCTTTCTTT
CDR3: CASTLRETEAFF

J: TRBJ2-2
D: .
V: TRBV19
size: .
length: 14
DNA: TGTGCCAGTAGCCCCCGTGGACAGCCCGGGGAGCTGTTTTTT
CDR3: CASSPRGQPGELFF

J: TRBJ1-1
D: .
V: TRBV30
size: .
length: 14
DNA: TGTGCCTGGAGCCGCGAGCGGGGTGGGACTGAAGCTTTCTTT
CDR3: CAWSRERGGTEAFF

J: TRBJ1-2
D: TRBD1
V: TRBV5-6
size: .
length: 14
DNA: TGTGCCAGCAGCCAAGGGACAGGGAGAAATGGCTACACCTTC
CDR3: CASSQGTGRNGYTF

J: TRBJ1-2
D: TRBD1
V: TRBV5-1
size: once
length: 14
DNA: TGCGCCAGCAGCTTTACAGGGGAAATATATGGCTACACCTTC
CDR3: CASSFTGEIYGYTF

J: TRBJ2-2
D: .
V: TRBV19
size: .
length: 19
DNA: TGTGCCAGTAGTCGTATTGGGCTAAGGAACAGGGTCTTTACCGGGGAGCTGTTTTTT
CDR3: CASSRIGLRNRVFTGELFF

J: TRBJ1-2
D: TRBD1
V: TRBV6-5
size: .
length: 14
DNA: TGTGCCAGCAATCTAAGGGGGGGACAGGGAGGCTACACCTTC
CDR3: CASNLRGGQGGYTF

J: TRBJ2-7
D: TRBD1
V: TRBV28
size: .
length: 16
DNA: TGTGCCAGCAGCTCAAACAGGGGGCGAGGGTCCTACGAGCAGTACTTC
CDR3: CASSSNRGRGSYEQYF

J: TRBJ1-1
D: .
V: TRBV29-1
size: .
length: 12
DNA: TGCAGCGTCGACAGCACTAGGACTGAAGCTTTCTTT
CDR3: CSVDSTRTEAFF

J: TRBJ2-1
D: .
V: TRBV5-1
size: .
length: 16
DNA: TGCGCCAGCACCCCTGGGTGGGGGATACTTTACAATGAGCAGTTCTTC
CDR3: CASTPGWGILYNEQFF